This is a list of T cell receptor beta chains from one sample in a study of OX40 agonist ivuxolimab in advanced cancers. The protocol was immunoSEQ multiplex PCR, while the TCRdb copy is restricted to in-frame clones and leaves out a portion. Of tens of thousands of clones in the sample, around 87% were seen once. The sequences come from CD4+ or CD8+ T cells sorted from blood, collected in a trial of the OX40 agonist ivuxolimab. Source of these receptors: an adult with an advanced solid tumor such as melanoma, head and neck, liver or kidney cancer. CDR3s include the opening cysteine and the closing phenylalanine or tryptophan.

v_call: TRBV27
j_call: TRBJ1-4
cdr3_aa: CASSLRTGGNEKLFF

v_call: TRBV2
j_call: TRBJ2-3
cdr3_aa: CASNPGQRDTQYF

v_call: TRBV2
j_call: TRBJ2-7
cdr3_aa: CASTGGQSYEQYF

v_call: TRBV5-1
j_call: TRBJ1-6
cdr3_aa: CASSLDGTGNSPLHF

v_call: TRBV9
j_call: TRBJ1-3
cdr3_aa: CASSVESWDTIYF

v_call: TRBV29-1
j_call: TRBJ2-3
cdr3_aa: CSAGADTQYF

v_call: TRBV11-3
j_call: TRBJ2-5
cdr3_aa: CASSPQGGIQTQYF

v_call: TRBV5-4
j_call: TRBJ1-3
cdr3_aa: CASSLPGAGNTIYF

v_call: TRBV4-3
j_call: TRBJ2-6
cdr3_aa: CASSQGAAGANVLTF

v_call: TRBV7-9
j_call: TRBJ2-7
cdr3_aa: CASRSDISYEQYF

v_call: TRBV28
j_call: TRBJ2-7
cdr3_aa: CASSPSGSGRGPLYEQYF

v_call: TRBV5-5
j_call: TRBJ1-2
cdr3_aa: CASSLSQGYGYTF

v_call: TRBV18
j_call: TRBJ2-1
cdr3_aa: CASSPGQGPDEQFF

v_call: TRBV27
j_call: TRBJ1-6
cdr3_aa: CASSNAGLPTDSPLHF

v_call: TRBV28
j_call: TRBJ2-7
cdr3_aa: CASSADRVTEQYF

v_call: TRBV7-9
j_call: -
cdr3_aa: CASSPQELPSYEQYF

v_call: TRBV14
j_call: TRBJ1-5
cdr3_aa: CASRDGMDRGNQPQHF

v_call: TRBV19
j_call: TRBJ2-2
cdr3_aa: CASIRGETGELFF

v_call: TRBV5-1
j_call: TRBJ2-5
cdr3_aa: CASYPGDRNQETQYF

v_call: TRBV27
j_call: TRBJ2-7
cdr3_aa: CASSSLGQVDEQYF

v_call: TRBV19
j_call: TRBJ1-2
cdr3_aa: CASSPHDVAGVGYTF

v_call: TRBV7-2
j_call: TRBJ2-4
cdr3_aa: CASSPLAGAKNIQYF

v_call: TRBV6-4
j_call: TRBJ1-1
cdr3_aa: CASSKGGKNTEAFF

v_call: TRBV2
j_call: TRBJ2-3
cdr3_aa: CASSSGTASTDTQYF

v_call: TRBV7-6
j_call: TRBJ2-2
cdr3_aa: CASRPGQGNTGELFF

v_call: TRBV19
j_call: TRBJ2-1
cdr3_aa: CASSIVDRGSSYNEQFF

v_call: TRBV7-3
j_call: TRBJ2-3
cdr3_aa: CASSLNGGNTDTQYF

v_call: TRBV19
j_call: TRBJ2-2
cdr3_aa: CASIPTGGRTGELFF

v_call: TRBV11-1
j_call: TRBJ2-3
cdr3_aa: CASSRGLAGGGDTQYF

v_call: TRBV11-2
j_call: TRBJ2-7
cdr3_aa: CASRGTFEGYEQYF

v_call: TRBV27
j_call: TRBJ2-7
cdr3_aa: CASSFGTSGGYEQYF

v_call: TRBV5-1
j_call: TRBJ1-1
cdr3_aa: CASSSTTTNTEAFF

v_call: TRBV6-5
j_call: TRBJ2-7
cdr3_aa: CASRGTGSYEQYF

v_call: TRBV7-9
j_call: TRBJ1-1
cdr3_aa: CASRPGGRGTEAFF

v_call: TRBV5-6
j_call: TRBJ2-7
cdr3_aa: CASRVRGEYEQYF

v_call: TRBV7-2
j_call: TRBJ2-7
cdr3_aa: CASSKGLTYEQYF

v_call: TRBV2
j_call: TRBJ2-5
cdr3_aa: CASSASGGAEETQYF

v_call: TRBV28
j_call: TRBJ1-6
cdr3_aa: CASSSDRDYGSPLHF

v_call: TRBV7-2
j_call: TRBJ1-2
cdr3_aa: CASSYQTENYGYTF

v_call: TRBV7-2
j_call: TRBJ2-5
cdr3_aa: CASSVQGAGGHRAQETQYF

v_call: TRBV5-4
j_call: TRBJ1-1
cdr3_aa: CASSFFLRLTGDTEAFF

v_call: TRBV30
j_call: TRBJ1-1
cdr3_aa: CAWGTLYTEAFF

v_call: TRBV2
j_call: TRBJ1-2
cdr3_aa: CASSEVNRPGGYTF

v_call: TRBV27
j_call: TRBJ2-7
cdr3_aa: CASSLLAGGPSQEQYF

v_call: TRBV7-9
j_call: -
cdr3_aa: CASSFIGAEQYF

v_call: TRBV6-6
j_call: TRBJ1-1
cdr3_aa: CASSVNGRPNTEAFF

v_call: TRBV11-2
j_call: TRBJ1-2
cdr3_aa: CASSPQALYGYTF

v_call: TRBV29-1
j_call: TRBJ2-5
cdr3_aa: CSAGRAQETQYF

v_call: TRBV19
j_call: TRBJ1-3
cdr3_aa: CASSPPQGTGNTIYF

v_call: TRBV7-3
j_call: TRBJ2-3
cdr3_aa: CASSLGRGTDTQYF

v_call: TRBV19
j_call: TRBJ2-1
cdr3_aa: CASSMLRGGRNEPIF

v_call: TRBV14
j_call: TRBJ2-7
cdr3_aa: CASSPGTGGPYEQYF

v_call: TRBV7-8
j_call: TRBJ1-4
cdr3_aa: CASSLIQGRNNEKLFF

v_call: TRBV2
j_call: TRBJ2-3
cdr3_aa: CASTESSGASTDTQYF